This T cell receptor beta chain was retrieved from a study of cytomegalovirus exposure and HLA in healthy donors (TCRdb year 2017). Broadly, across the study: According to a later analysis, the approximately 120 validation repertoires were produced on the same platform as the approximately 610 repertoires of the first cohort. The study aimed to test whether signatures of past pathogen exposure could be identified by cataloging public T cell receptors. Along with the roughly 670-subject first cohort, a separate validation cohort of some 130 different subjects was used. High-throughput TCR immunosequencing, statistical association of individual TCRs with disease status, and machine learning were combined to predict cytomegalovirus infection status. Beyond this particular receptor, the publication reports: The authors suggested that the approach could potentially be generalized to other disease states and immunological phenotypes. In a later analysis, TCRs clustered in the first cohort were found to also tend to co-occur in the 110 or so validation repertoires, with 94% of cluster scores above 0. Across donors, most TCR sequences were observed very rarely, whereas some public TCRs were present in many individuals. A later analysis had no HLA typing for the validation cohort, so co-occurrence there was scored across all 120 repertoires. A few of the identified cytomegalovirus-associated TCR beta chains were confirmed in vitro to be specific for cytomegalovirus antigens. Cytomegalovirus status was reported to be diagnosed by the classifier with high specificity and sensitivity in both the original and validation cohorts. The study gave a list of around 170 TCR beta chains associated with cytomegalovirus.

CDR1 and CDR2, per the germline V gene (reference sequence), are MNHEY and SMNVEV. V is clipped by 10 bases and J by 0 bases, and the sequence between their germline boundaries is 13 bases long. The CDR3 spans 14 residues, from the cysteine through the phenylalanine. Just the 42-base CDR3 DNA is kept, in frame starting at base 1. Receptor libraries were prepared by the immunoSEQ multiplex PCR assay. Turning to the authors' computational methods: A statistical classification framework was built for diagnosing cytomegalovirus status from the catalog of TCR beta chain sequences. Here the immuneACCESS table is served through TCRdb, limited to in-frame sequences with V and J called. Missing clones are a known gap in these copies; in checked studies unresolved V genes cover under half, and the rest lacks a known reason. V and J calls and clone size are copied from that table; D and trimming were computed from the DNA. The sample records some 170,000 clones, about 89% of which are singletons. The ten most abundant clones make up roughly 2.7% of the sample.

The donors were included in the validation cohort of some 120 subjects, a group kept apart from the approximately 690-subject first cohort. As concerns this clone: What this receptor recognizes is not known. No base-level quality is on record; no much larger clone is a single base apart.

The chain couples TRBV27 to TRBJ2-1, and the D gene may be TRBD2, 6 bases matching. The sequenced material came from PBMCs. The source is a man younger than 35 in good health and CMV-seropositive. The CDR3 in this case is CATNGGSSYNEQFF. The nucleotide sequence is given as TGTGCCACAAACGGGGGTAGCTCCTACAATGAGCAGTTCTTC.